Reported below is one TCR beta chain. Its antigen is unknown. Partitioning of CD4+ cells yielded a CD45RA+ naive subset and a CD45RA-negative memory subset. V dropped 0 bases and J dropped 3 bases, with 10 bases sitting between them. The CDR3 is made up of 15 amino acids. The germline V gene has CDR1 SGDLS and CDR2 YYNGEE. This entry belongs to a study of shared clonotypes between healthy human individuals. Study-wide results and limits: Rarefaction analysis demonstrated incomplete sorted-subset sequencing notwithstanding large depth.

Authors' analysis steps: Junction-only sequences produced by ImmunoSEQ had no quality scores, so filtering differed. Sequencing used immunoSEQ multiplex PCR; TCRdb keeps in-frame clones, though not all of them. Clone size and the V and J calls come from that table; the DNA yielded D and trimming. The repertoire includes 2,500,000 or so clones, roughly 93% of them detected once, and more than 0.35% sits in the top ten. This sequence originates from a man aged 18 to 30 in good health. Some clones in this sample may be carry-over from other donors' samples. The rearrangement uses TRBV9 and TRBJ2-1, with a weak D call TRBD2 (6 bases). The sample was naive CD4+ T cells from PBMCs. The subset denotes: CD45RA+ positively selected. The CDR3: CASSVDSGLYNEQFF. CDR3 coding DNA: TGTGCCAGCAGCGTAGATAGCGGCCTCTACAATGAGCAGTTCTTC.